These 11 T cell receptor beta chains originate from one sample sequenced in a study of blood T cell repertoires in COVID-19. The table came from immunoSEQ multiplex PCR; TCRdb's copy has only in-frame clones and leaves some out. The sample holds about 120,000 clones, roughly 89% seen once. Input material: peripheral blood. The receptors shown here come from a woman aged 60-75 years with COVID-19, enrolled during active disease.

The chain joins TRBV5-8 to TRBJ2-1; 8 bases line up with TRBD1. Germline CDR1 and CDR2: SGHTS and YDEGEE. This CDR3 spans 18 amino acids. The V segment lost 4 bases and the J segment 1 base; nucleotides outside the gene matches: 13. The CDR3 region has the DNA TGTGCCAGCAGCCGGACAGGGAAACAATTGGGGTCCTACAATGAGCAGTTCTTC. It yields the protein CASSRTGKQLGSYNEQFF.

V and J are TRBV12-3 or TRBV12-4 and TRBJ2-1, with 7 bases fitting TRBD2. This CDR3 is 13 amino acids long. The J segment lost 7 bases and the V segment lost 6 bases, leaving 6 bases of the junction unmatched. The CDR3 coding sequence is TGTGCCAGCAGCGCCGGACTAGTTAATGAGCAGTTCTTC. It yields the protein CASSAGLVNEQFF.

The table lists this clone with a count of one. The rearrangement uses TRBV3-1 (or the pseudogene TRBV3-2) and TRBJ1-1; the D gene is possibly TRBD1 (5 bases). The CDR3 length is 14 residues. Germline-derived CDR1 and CDR2 are LGHDT and YNNKEL (reference sequence). V was clipped by 4 bases and J by 10 bases, with 19 bases between them. CDR3: CASSLGGGRRRAFF. In DNA form, the CDR3 reads TGTGCCAGCAGCCTCGGGGGGGGACGTCGTCGAGCTTTCTTT.

CDR3 DNA sequence: TGTGCCAGCACGGCCGGGCCGGGAGATAACACCGGGGAGCTGTTTTTT. Amino acid sequence: CASTAGPGDNTGELFF. The genes are TRBV14 and TRBJ2-2, with D perhaps matching TRBD2 (6 bases). Germline V lookup: CDR1 SGHDN, CDR2 FVKESK. CDR3 length equals 16 residues. V lost 7 bases, J lost 2 bases, and 17 bases lay in between.

The chain joins TRBV5-5 to TRBJ1-6; 7 bases line up with TRBD1. This CDR3 comprises 17 residues. Germline V gene lookup returns CDR1 SGHKS and CDR2 YYEKEE (reference sequence). J gave up 5 bases and V 0 bases, and 8 bases lay outside the gene matches. CDR3 DNA sequence: TGTGCCAGCAGCTTGGAACAGGGGCCGAGCGATAATTCACCCCTCCACTTT. Protein product: CASSLEQGPSDNSPLHF.

This clone was seen just once. This sequence joins TRBV4-3 and TRBJ1-6, with 11 bases matching TRBD1. The CDR3 is made up of 16 amino acids. Germline values: CDR1 LGHNA, CDR2 YSLEER. J was trimmed by 6 bases and V by 0 bases; bases with no gene match: 1. The CDR3 DNA reads TGCGCCAGCAGCCAAGATGGGACAGGGGGTAATTCACCCCTCCACTTT. Its translation is CASSQDGTGGNSPLHF.

The rearrangement uses TRBV5-8 and TRBJ1-5; the D is unclear. The CDR3 has 12 residues. V was pared by 1 base and J by 5 bases, with 4 bases between. The germline V gene encodes CDR1 SGHTS and CDR2 YDEGEE. Here the CDR3 reads CASSLFDQPQHF. The CDR3 coding sequence is TGTGCCAGCAGCTTGTTCGATCAGCCCCAGCATTTT.

This rearrangement joins TRBV6-5 to TRBJ2-7; 11 bases are a match to TRBD1. V trimming: 2 bases; J trimming: 4 bases; junction bases outside the gene matches: 4. This CDR3 spans 15 amino acids. The germline CDR1 and CDR2 sequences are MNHEY and SVGAGI. CDR3: CASSYRDRGDYEQYF. CDR3 nucleotide sequence: TGTGCCAGCAGTTACCGGGACAGGGGGGATTACGAGCAGTACTTC.

This chain joins TRBV18 and TRBJ1-5; the D gene is possibly TRBD1 (6 bases). V was cut by 3 bases and J by 4 bases, with 13 bases left in between. The CDR3 sequence is 15 residues long. CDR1 KGHSH and CDR2 LQKENI come from the germline V gene. The CDR3 here is CASSPSGRGNQPQHF. CDR3 in DNA: TGTGCCAGCTCACCCTCCGGAAGGGGGAATCAGCCCCAGCATTTT.

The chain is built from TRBV5-1 and TRBJ2-5; D may be TRBD2 (6 bases). The V end was cut by 4 bases, the J end by 5 bases, with 18 bases between. Per the germline V gene, CDR1 is SGHRS and CDR2 is YFSETQ. This CDR3 is 15 amino acids long. The CDR3 DNA sequence: TGCGCCAGCAGCCCGGACGGAGAGGGAGGTGAGACCCAGTACTTC. Translated: CASSPDGEGGETQYF.

The rearrangement joins TRBV5-3 to TRBJ1-5; D ambiguous. TRBV5-3 is placed among ORFs of uncertain function. V lost 3 bases and J lost 7, with 8 bases in between. This CDR3 is built from 12 residues. The CDR3 coding sequence is TGTGCCAGAAGCTCCCGGGGACAGCCCCAGCATTTT. It yields the protein CARSSRGQPQHF.